The next 22 T cell receptor beta chains were all read from a single sample in a study of CD4 and CD8 cells across lung adenocarcinoma regions. TCRdb re-derived calls from the PCR reads in MiXCR, one entry per CDR3 protein. This table holds some 3,100 distinct CDR3 sequences, around three fifths found once. Sequencing was carried out using CD8+ T cells from the margin of a lung tumor. The receptors were gathered from a female donor with lung adenocarcinoma. The CD4 and CD8 labels of this study may be unreliable.

The rearrangement joins TRBV6-1 to TRBJ2-7; D call uncertain. Gene TRBJ2-1 matches the end of the DNA better, so the J call may be wrong. This CDR3 region has 12 residues. Germline assignment: CDR1 MNHNS and CDR2 SASEGT. The CDR3 region is CASSDRYNEQFF. The CDR3 DNA reads TGTGCCAGCAGTGACAGGTACAATGAGCAGTTCTTC.

The chain joins TRBV7-3 to TRBJ2-1, with TRBD2 matching 8 bases. The junction had 15 bases not matched to a gene; V was cut back by 5 bases and J by 9 bases. Germline V gene lookup returns CDR1 SGHTA and CDR2 FQGTGA. CDR3 length equals 16 residues. The CDR3 spells CASSHIIAGRSGEQFF. The CDR3, as DNA: TGTGCCAGCAGCCATATAATAGCGGGAAGGTCGGGTGAGCAGTTCTTC.

This chain joins TRBV6-1 and TRBJ2-1, with TRBD2 matching over 7 bases. J was trimmed by 0 bases and V by 7 bases; bases with no gene match: 6. This CDR3 contains 15 residues. In germline, CDR1 is MNHNS, CDR2 SASEGT. CDR3 protein: CASTSGGGSYNEQFF. CDR3 DNA sequence: TGTGCCAGCACGTCGGGCGGGGGCTCCTACAATGAGCAGTTCTTC.

This clonotype was picked up a small number of times. The chain employs TRBV30 and TRBJ2-3; tentatively, D is TRBD1 (6 bases). The V and J ends lost 4 bases and 0 bases respectively, with 17 bases between them. The CDR3 runs 16 residues. Germline V gives CDR1 GTSNPN, CDR2 SVGIG (reference sequence). The CDR3 nucleotides are TGTGCCTGGACTCGAACAGGGTCGACTAGCACAGATACGCAGTATTTT. It is translated as CAWTRTGSTSTDTQYF.

Note on this clonotype: A much larger clonotype is one base distant, so this may be a read error. The rearrangement joins TRBV6-5 to TRBJ1-5; D remains unclear. The CDR3 spans 13 residues. Germline CDR1 is MNHEY and CDR2 is SVGAGI. CDR3: CASSYSSDQPQHF. The DNA of the CDR3 is TGTGCCAGCAGCTATTCTAGCGATCAGCCCCAGCATTTT.

This chain links TRBV7-2 with TRBJ2-3, with D uncertain. The germline V and J ends were trimmed by 3 bases and 6 bases, with 10 bases remaining between them. This CDR3 spans 13 amino acids. Germline lookup yields CDR1 SGHTA and CDR2 FQGNSA. CDR3 DNA sequence: TGTGCCAGCAGCTTCGCCGCCATGGATACGCAGTATTTT. Protein sequence: CASSFAAMDTQYF.

The chain carries TRBV10-1 and TRBJ1-3; D is possibly TRBD1 (5 bases). Germline values: CDR1 WNHNN, CDR2 SYGVQD (reference sequence). This CDR3 comprises 16 residues. Trimming took off 4 bases at V and 4 bases at J, with 17 bases between the two ends. The CDR3 is CASSASGTARGNTIYF. In DNA, the CDR3 is TGCGCCAGCAGTGCATCCGGGACGGCCCGAGGAAACACCATATATTTT.

The chain couples TRBV7-2 to TRBJ2-1; TRBD2 matches at 8 bases. The V segment lost 4 bases and the J segment 8 bases; nucleotides outside the gene matches: 10. The CDR3 is made up of 15 amino acids. Germline CDR1 SGHTA, CDR2 FQGNSA. CDR3 region: CASSSPGLALDEQFF. The CDR3 nucleotides read TGTGCCAGCAGCTCTCCCGGACTAGCTCTCGATGAGCAGTTCTTC.

Regarding this clonotype: The junction departs from the called germline gene at one end, perhaps through a read error. This chain uses TRBV11-2 with TRBJ2-5; D possibly corresponds to TRBD2 (6 bases). The J call may be wrong; the DNA end is better matched by TRBJ2-7. Germline V gives CDR1 SGHAT, CDR2 FQNNGV. The CDR3 length is 16 residues. CDR3 DNA: TGTGCCAGCAGCCTAGAGGTACGGGAGAGGACCTACGAGCAGTACTTC. The encoded protein is CASSLEVRERTYEQYF.

V is TRBV12-3 or TRBV12-4 and J is TRBJ2-1, with TRBD1 matching 10 bases. The CDR3 length is 15 residues. The V gene end was trimmed by 5 bases and the J gene end by 8 bases; junction bases not matched to a gene: 9. The CDR3 is CASSPGTGVWYEQFF. DNA for the CDR3: TGTGCCAGCAGTCCCGGGACAGGGGTCTGGTATGAGCAGTTCTTC.

V is TRBV4-1 and J is TRBJ1-5, with D hard to call. Trimming stripped 1 base from V and 1 base from J, with 14 bases between. CDR1 is MGHRA and CDR2 is YSYEKL in the germline V gene. The CDR3 covers 17 residues. CDR3 coding DNA: TGCGCCAGCAGCCAAGCTTTGCTGTGGCAGAGCAATCAGCCCCAGCATTTT. It yields the protein CASSQALLWQSNQPQHF.

The gene calls are TRBV7-2 and TRBJ2-1; D gene unclear. The V end was cut by 5 bases, the J end by 0 bases, with 14 bases between. Germline V gene lookup returns CDR1 SGHTA and CDR2 FQGNSA. This CDR3 has 16 amino acids. The CDR3 is CASSVGRVTSYNEQFF. In DNA, the CDR3 is TGTGCCAGCAGCGTCGGCCGCGTCACCTCCTACAATGAGCAGTTCTTC.

The sample holds a few counts of this clonotype. This chain links TRBV6-4 with TRBJ2-4; 10 positions match TRBD2. The CDR3 totals 15 residues. V shed 3 bases and J 8 bases; nucleotides not matched to a gene: 7. Germline V gene data show CDR1 as MRHNA and CDR2 as SNTAGT. CDR3 residues: CASSEASGSGDIQYF. In DNA form, the CDR3 reads TGTGCCAGCAGTGAGGCTAGCGGGAGTGGAGACATTCAGTACTTC.

The chain joins TRBV12-3 or TRBV12-4 to TRBJ2-3; D unclear. Trimming cost V 6 bases and J 4 bases, with 11 bases left between them. The CDR3 covers 13 residues. The CDR3 DNA reads TGTGCCAGCAGAAGGGCCCTCGCAGATACGCAGTATTTT. Translated: CASRRALADTQYF.

This clonotype was seen a handful of times. The chain joins TRBV6-1 to TRBJ2-1, with a possible D match to TRBD2 (6 bases). V lost 6 bases, J lost 11 bases, and 14 bases lay in between. The CDR3 is made up of 12 amino acids. CDR1 is MNHNS, CDR2 SASEGT, per germline. The chain's CDR3 is CASRIGAGQQFF. CDR3 coding DNA: TGTGCCAGCAGGATCGGAGCGGGTCAGCAGTTCTTC.

The table lists this clonotype with a few counts. The chain uses TRBV7-2 and TRBJ1-2; D unresolved. CDR1 is SGHTA and CDR2 is FQGNSA in the germline V gene. The CDR3 has 13 residues. Trimming cost V 5 bases and J 4 bases, with 11 bases left between them. As DNA, the CDR3 is TGTGCCAGCAGCCTCGACACGAGCTATGGCTACACCTTC. Amino acids: CASSLDTSYGYTF.

The gene calls are TRBV7-2 and TRBJ2-5; 9 positions match TRBD1. With V trimmed by 5 bases and J by 3 bases, 7 bases remained unmatched. Germline loops: CDR1 SGHTA, CDR2 FQGNSA. This CDR3 comprises 15 residues. The CDR3: CASSKATGGEETQYF. In nucleotides, the CDR3 is TGTGCCAGCAGCAAGGCGACAGGGGGGGAAGAGACCCAGTACTTC.

In this sample, this clonotype is large. J is TRBJ2-1 and V is TRBV12-3 or TRBV12-4, with TRBD2 matching 12 bases. Losses at the gene ends were 2 bases for V and 7 bases for J; bases not matched to a gene: 6. The CDR3 spans 16 residues. CDR3 nucleotides: TGTGCCAGCAGTTTATCCCCTAGCGGGGGGGCAAATGAGCAGTTCTTC. Residues: CASSLSPSGGANEQFF.

The chain recombines TRBV6-1 with TRBJ2-1; D possibly corresponds to TRBD2 (6 bases). The CDR3 covers 14 residues. Germline CDR1 reads MNHNS; CDR2 reads SASEGT. The V and J ends lost 2 bases and 9 bases respectively, with 14 bases between them. The CDR3 DNA is TGTGCCAGCAGTGAACGTGGAGCTAGCGCTGAGCAGTTCTTC. Protein sequence: CASSERGASAEQFF.

The rearrangement joins TRBV3-1 to TRBJ2-1, with 7 bases that match TRBD2. Per germline, CDR1 LGHDT and CDR2 YNNKEL (reference sequence). V lost 8 bases to trimming and J lost 9 bases; unmatched junction nucleotides: 16. This CDR3 has 15 residues. CDR3 sequence (DNA): TGTGCCAGCCGGGGGTCGGGGGGTCGTGGTGGTGAGCAGTTCTTC. This sequence encodes CASRGSGGRGGEQFF.

This clonotype was counted between two and nine times. The chain combines TRBV7-3 with TRBJ2-5, with a weak D call TRBD1 (5 bases). The CDR3 contains 15 residues. Trimming removed 5 bases from V and 4 bases from J, with 17 bases in between. The germline V gene encodes CDR1 SGHTA and CDR2 FQGTGA. The CDR3 here is CASSKKAGLVETQYF. The CDR3 DNA follows: TGTGCCAGCAGCAAAAAGGCAGGGTTGGTAGAGACCCAGTACTTC.

This chain uses TRBV12-3 or TRBV12-4 with TRBJ2-5, with 10 bases identical to TRBD2. The J call is uncertain, as TRBJ2-7 better fits the DNA end. The CDR3 length is 13 residues. The CDR3 DNA is TGTGCCACCCGACTAGCGGGTCACTACGAGCAGTACTTC. Its protein is CATRLAGHYEQYF.